The present entry profiles one T cell receptor (beta chain) with its context. Germline assignment: CDR1 SEHNR and CDR2 FQNEAQ (reference sequence). The CDR3 covers 12 residues. V shed 5 bases and J shed 5 bases, with 7 bases lying between them. These data are taken from a study of blood T cell repertoires in COVID-19. Study-wide context: The United States, Italy and Spain provided the acute and convalescent COVID-19 samples. T cells, B-cell-depleted T cells, or PBMCs supplied cDNA or gDNA.

Per the authors' pipeline: Reference gene primer amplification in the assay estimated nucleated cell counts. Here immunoSEQ multiplex PCR was the method, and the copy in TCRdb shows in-frame clones only, minus some. The V and J calls and the clone size are those of that table, but D and trimming were determined from the DNA. The table includes 200,000 to 250,000 clones, around 91% detected once. The V and J genes are TRBV7-9 and TRBJ2-1; D call uncertain. The TCR originated in a woman younger than 30 in a cohort exposed to, infected with or recovered from COVID-19 (not recorded which). The sequenced sample consisted of PBMCs or T cells enriched from blood (not recorded which). This chain's CDR3 is CASSHLNNEQFF. The DNA of the CDR3 is TGTGCCAGCAGCCACTTAAACAATGAGCAGTTCTTC. The variable domain in full, completed from reference TRBV7-9 and TRBJ2-1, reads DTGVSQNPRHKITKRGQNVTFRCDPISEHNRLYWYRQTLGQGPEFLTYFQNEAQLEKSRLLSDRFSAERPKGSFSTLEIQRTEQGDSAMYLCASSHLNNEQFFGPGTRLTVL.